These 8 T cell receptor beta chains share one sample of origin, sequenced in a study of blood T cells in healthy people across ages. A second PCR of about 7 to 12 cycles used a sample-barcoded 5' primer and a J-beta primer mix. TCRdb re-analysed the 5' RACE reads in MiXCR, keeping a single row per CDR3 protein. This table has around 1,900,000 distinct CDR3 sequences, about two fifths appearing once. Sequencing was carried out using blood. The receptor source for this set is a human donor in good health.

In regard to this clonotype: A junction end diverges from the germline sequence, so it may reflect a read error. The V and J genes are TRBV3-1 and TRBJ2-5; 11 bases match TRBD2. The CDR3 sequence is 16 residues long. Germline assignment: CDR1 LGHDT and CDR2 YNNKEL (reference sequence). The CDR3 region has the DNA TGTGCCAGCAGCCAACGGGGTAGCGGGGGGGACGAGACGCAGTACTTC. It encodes CASSQRGSGGDETQYF.

This CDR3 is CASSPTRGTEAFF. CDR3 nucleotides: TGTGCCAGCAGCCCTACGAGGGGTACTGAAGCTTTCTTT. V and J are TRBV7-6 and TRBJ1-1, with D maybe TRBD1 (5 bases). This CDR3 is built from 13 residues. Germline-derived CDR1 and CDR2 are SGHVS and FNYEAQ. Trimming took 5 bases from V and 5 from J, leaving 12 bases between them.

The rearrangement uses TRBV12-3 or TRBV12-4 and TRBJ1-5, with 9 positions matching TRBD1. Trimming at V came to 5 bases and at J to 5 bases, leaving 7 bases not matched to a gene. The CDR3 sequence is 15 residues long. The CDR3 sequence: CASSSGQGPYQPQHF. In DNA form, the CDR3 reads TGTGCCAGCAGTAGTGGACAGGGGCCCTATCAGCCCCAGCATTTT.

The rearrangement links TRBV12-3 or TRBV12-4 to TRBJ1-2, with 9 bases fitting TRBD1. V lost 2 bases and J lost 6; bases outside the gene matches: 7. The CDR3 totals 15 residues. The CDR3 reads CASSLRGTGIDGYTF. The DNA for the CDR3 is TGTGCCAGCAGTTTACGGGGGACAGGGATCGATGGCTACACCTTC.

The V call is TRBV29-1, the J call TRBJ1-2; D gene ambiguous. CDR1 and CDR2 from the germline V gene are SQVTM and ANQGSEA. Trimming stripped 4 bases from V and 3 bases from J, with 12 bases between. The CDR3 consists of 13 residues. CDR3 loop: CSVGGSSDYGYTF. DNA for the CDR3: TGCAGCGTTGGAGGGAGCTCTGACTATGGCTACACCTTC.

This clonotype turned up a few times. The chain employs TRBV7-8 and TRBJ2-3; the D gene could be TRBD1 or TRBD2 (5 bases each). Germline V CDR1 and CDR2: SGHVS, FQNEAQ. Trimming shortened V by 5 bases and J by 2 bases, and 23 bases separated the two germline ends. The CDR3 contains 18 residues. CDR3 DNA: TGTGCCAGCAGCCCACCGGGTCGCCGACAGCGGCTCACAGATACGCAGTATTTT. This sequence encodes CASSPPGRRQRLTDTQYF.

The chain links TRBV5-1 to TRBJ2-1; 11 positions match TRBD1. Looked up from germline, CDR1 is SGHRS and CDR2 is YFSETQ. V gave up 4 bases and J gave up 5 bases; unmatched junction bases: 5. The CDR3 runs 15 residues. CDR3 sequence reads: CASSVGTGGNNEQFF. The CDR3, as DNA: TGCGCCAGCAGCGTAGGGACAGGGGGGAACAATGAGCAGTTCTTC. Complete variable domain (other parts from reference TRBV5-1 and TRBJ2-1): KAGVTQTPRYLIKTRGQQVTLSCSPISGHRSVSWYQQTPGQGLQFLFEYFSETQRNKGNFPGRFSGRQFSNSRSEMNVSTLELGDSALYLCASSVGTGGNNEQFFGPGTRLTVL.

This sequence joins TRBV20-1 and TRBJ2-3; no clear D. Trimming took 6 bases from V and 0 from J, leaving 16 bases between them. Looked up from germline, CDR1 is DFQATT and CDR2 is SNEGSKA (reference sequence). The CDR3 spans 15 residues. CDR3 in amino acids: CSALVGSTSTDTQYF. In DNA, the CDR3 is TGCAGTGCACTCGTGGGCAGCACTAGCACAGATACGCAGTATTTT.